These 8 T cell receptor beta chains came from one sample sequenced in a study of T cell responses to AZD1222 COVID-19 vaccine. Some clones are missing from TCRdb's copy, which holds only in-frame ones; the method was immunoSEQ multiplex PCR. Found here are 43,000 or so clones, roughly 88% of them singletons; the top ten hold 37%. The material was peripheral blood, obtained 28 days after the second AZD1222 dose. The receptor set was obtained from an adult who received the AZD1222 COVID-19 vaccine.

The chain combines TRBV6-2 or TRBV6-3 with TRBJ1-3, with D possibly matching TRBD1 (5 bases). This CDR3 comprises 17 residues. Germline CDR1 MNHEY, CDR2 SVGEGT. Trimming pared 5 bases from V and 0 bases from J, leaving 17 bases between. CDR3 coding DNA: TGTGCCAGCAGTCCATCGACAGCACCGAGCTCTGGAAACACCATATATTTT. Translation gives CASSPSTAPSSGNTIYF.

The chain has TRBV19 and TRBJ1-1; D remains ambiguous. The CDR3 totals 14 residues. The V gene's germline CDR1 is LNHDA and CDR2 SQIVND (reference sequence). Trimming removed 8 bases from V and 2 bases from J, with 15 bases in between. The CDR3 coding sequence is TGTGCCAGTGTCGGCAGTCGCAGAAACACTGAAGCTTTCTTT. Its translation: CASVGSRRNTEAFF.

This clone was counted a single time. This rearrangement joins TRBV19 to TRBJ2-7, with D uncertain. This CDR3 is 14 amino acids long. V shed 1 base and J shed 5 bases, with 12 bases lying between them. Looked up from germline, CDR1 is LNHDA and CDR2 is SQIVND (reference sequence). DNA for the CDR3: TGTGCCAGTAGTATAGGCAACGCCCTGGACGAGCAGTACTTC. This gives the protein CASSIGNALDEQYF.

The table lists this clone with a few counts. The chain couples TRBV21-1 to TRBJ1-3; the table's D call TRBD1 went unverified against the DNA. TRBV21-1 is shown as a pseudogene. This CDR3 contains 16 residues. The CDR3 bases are TGTGCCAGCAGCACAGACAGGGAAAACTCTGGAAACACCATATATTTT. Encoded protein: CASSTDRENSGNTIYF.

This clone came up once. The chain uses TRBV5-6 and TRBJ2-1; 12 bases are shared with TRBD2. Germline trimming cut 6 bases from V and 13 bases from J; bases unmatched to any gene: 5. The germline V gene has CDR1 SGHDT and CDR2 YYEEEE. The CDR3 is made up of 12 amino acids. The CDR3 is CASTSGGANQFF. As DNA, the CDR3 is TGTGCCAGCACTAGCGGGGGGGCCAATCAGTTCTTC.

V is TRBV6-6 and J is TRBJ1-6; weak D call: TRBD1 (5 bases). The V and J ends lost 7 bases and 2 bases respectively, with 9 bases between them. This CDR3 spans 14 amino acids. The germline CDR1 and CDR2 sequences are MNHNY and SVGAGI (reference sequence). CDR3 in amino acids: CASTDSPYNSPLHF. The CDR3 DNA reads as TGTGCCAGCACCGACAGCCCCTATAATTCACCCCTCCACTTT.

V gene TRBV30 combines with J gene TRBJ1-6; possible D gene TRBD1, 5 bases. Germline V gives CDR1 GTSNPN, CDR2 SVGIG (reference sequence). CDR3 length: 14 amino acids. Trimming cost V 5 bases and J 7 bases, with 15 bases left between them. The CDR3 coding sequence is TGTGCCTGGTTGAAAGACAGCCGGAATTCACCCCTCCACTTT. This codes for CAWLKDSRNSPLHF.

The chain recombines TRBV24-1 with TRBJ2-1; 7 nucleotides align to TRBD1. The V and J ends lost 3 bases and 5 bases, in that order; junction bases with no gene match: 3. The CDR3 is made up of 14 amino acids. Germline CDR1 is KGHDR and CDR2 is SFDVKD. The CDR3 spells CATSDPGQDNEQFF. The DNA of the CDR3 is TGTGCCACCAGTGATCCTGGACAGGACAATGAGCAGTTCTTC.